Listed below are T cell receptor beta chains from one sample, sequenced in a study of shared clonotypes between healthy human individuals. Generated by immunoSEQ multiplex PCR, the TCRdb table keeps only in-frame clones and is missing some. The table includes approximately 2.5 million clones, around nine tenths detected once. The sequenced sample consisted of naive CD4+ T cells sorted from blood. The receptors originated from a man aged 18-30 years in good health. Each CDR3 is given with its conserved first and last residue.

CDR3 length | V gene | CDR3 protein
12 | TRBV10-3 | CATRQGAQPQHF
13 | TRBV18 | CASSPLNYYEQYF
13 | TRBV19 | CASTQTAPGPQYF
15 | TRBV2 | CASRKGGFSNQPQHF
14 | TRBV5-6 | CASRVGRAADTQYF
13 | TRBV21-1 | CASSSPTGRAAFF
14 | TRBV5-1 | CASSPSTGNTEAFF
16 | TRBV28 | CASSRVGEGSREKLFF
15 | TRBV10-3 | CASKNGQDSNQPQHF
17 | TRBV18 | CASSPVRDRASGNTIYF
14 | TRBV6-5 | CASSYSRARIEQYF
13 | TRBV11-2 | CASSQERGNEQFF
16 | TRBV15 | CATSRDTASGAYEQYF
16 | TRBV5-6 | CASSLGQGFSTDTQYF
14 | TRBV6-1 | CASSRQWMNYEQYF
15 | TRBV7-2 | CASSPGGAGGNEQFF
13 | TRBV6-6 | CASSLTSNTEAFF
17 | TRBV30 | CAWSAGPPKGAKNIQYF
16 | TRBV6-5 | CASSYSGTSSRETQYF
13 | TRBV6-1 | CASPPGVNTEAFF
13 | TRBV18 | CASSPLTGEGYTF
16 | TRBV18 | CASSLGQGSSYNEQFF
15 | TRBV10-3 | CAISDSGTRIAEQYF
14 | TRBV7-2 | CASSLEQGPYGYTF
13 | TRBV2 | CASKRDSYNEQFF
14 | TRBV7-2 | CASSLGALRETQYF
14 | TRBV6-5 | CASSPGGLNTEAFF
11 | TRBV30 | CAFRQPYEQYF
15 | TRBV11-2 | CASSLAGGLTDTQYF
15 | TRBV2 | CASSEMASGSVEQYF
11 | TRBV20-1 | CSASRDSPLHF
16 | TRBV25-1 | CASSEVYASGKETQYF
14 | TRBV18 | CASSSTQGPWGYTF
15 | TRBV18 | CASSPTGGLRHEQFF
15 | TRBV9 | CASSRFEGIQETQYF
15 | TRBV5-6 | CASRTPGTGDYGYTF
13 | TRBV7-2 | CASSLAQMETQYF
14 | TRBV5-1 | CASSFGLNTGELFF
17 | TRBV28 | CASSTLQWGHSDGELFF
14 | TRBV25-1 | CASSEIGGTGELFF
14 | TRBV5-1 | CASSLVGANYGYTF
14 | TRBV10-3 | CAISERAGEETQYF
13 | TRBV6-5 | CASSPRGDYEQYF
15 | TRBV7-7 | CASSLRLAGDNEQFF
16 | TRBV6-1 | CASSEMIGRPKNIQYF
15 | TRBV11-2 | CASSLASRGVDTQYF
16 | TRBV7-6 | CASSSMAGGRDTEAFF